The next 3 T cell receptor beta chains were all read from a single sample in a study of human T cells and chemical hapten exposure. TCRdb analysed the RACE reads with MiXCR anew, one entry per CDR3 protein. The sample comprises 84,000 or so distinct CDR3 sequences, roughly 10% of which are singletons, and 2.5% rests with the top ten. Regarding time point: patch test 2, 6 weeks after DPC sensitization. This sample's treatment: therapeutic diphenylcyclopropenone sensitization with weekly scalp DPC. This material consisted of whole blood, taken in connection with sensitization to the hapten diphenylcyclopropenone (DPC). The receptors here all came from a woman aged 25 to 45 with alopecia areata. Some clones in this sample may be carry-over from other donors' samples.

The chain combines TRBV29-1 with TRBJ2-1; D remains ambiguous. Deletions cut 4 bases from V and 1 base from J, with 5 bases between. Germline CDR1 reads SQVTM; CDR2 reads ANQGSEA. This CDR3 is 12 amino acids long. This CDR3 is CSVAQSYNEQFF. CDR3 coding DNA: TGCAGCGTTGCCCAGTCCTACAATGAGCAGTTCTTC.

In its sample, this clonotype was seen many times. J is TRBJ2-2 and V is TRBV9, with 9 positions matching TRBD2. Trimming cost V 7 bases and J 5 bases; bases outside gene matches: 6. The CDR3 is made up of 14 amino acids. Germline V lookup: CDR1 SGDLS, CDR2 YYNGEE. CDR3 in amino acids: CASGAGGPTGELFF. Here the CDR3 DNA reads TGTGCCAGCGGCGCGGGGGGGCCTACCGGGGAGCTGTTTTTT.

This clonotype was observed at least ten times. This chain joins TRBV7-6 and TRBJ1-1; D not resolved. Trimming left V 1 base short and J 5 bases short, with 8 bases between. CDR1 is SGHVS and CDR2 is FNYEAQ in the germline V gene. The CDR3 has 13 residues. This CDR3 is CASSLDFRTEAFF. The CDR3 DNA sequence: TGTGCCAGCAGCTTAGATTTTAGGACTGAAGCTTTCTTT.